The 27 T cell receptor beta chains below come from one sample, sequenced in a study of blood T cells in healthy people across ages. A J-beta primer mix and a sample-barcoded 5' primer were used in a second PCR of roughly 7 to 12 cycles. Via MiXCR, TCRdb re-called the 5' RACE reads, giving one row per CDR3 protein. The sample has around 790,000 distinct CDR3 sequences; roughly 44% are singletons. The source material was blood. All receptors come from a man between 60 and 70 years old in good health.

The chain carries TRBV7-9 and TRBJ1-4, with D hard to call. The CDR3 covers 15 residues. With 5 bases removed from V and 0 bases from J, the gap between germline ends came to 10 bases. The V gene's germline CDR1 is SEHNR and CDR2 FQNEAQ (reference sequence). CDR3 in DNA: TGTGCCAGCAGCCCGGACGGAGCAACTAATGAAAAACTGTTTTTT. It yields the protein CASSPDGATNEKLFF.

This clonotype was counted a few times. This chain connects TRBV20-1 to TRBJ2-1; D call uncertain. The length of the CDR3 is 12 residues. Trimming pared 1 base from V and 5 bases from J, leaving 6 bases between. Germline CDR1 and CDR2: DFQATT and SNEGSKA (reference sequence). CDR3 loop: CSARGDNNEQFF. CDR3 DNA: TGCAGTGCTAGAGGAGATAACAATGAGCAGTTCTTC.

The CDR3 is CASRSASYGTDTQYF. CDR3 coding DNA: TGTGCCAGCAGGAGTGCGAGTTACGGGACAGATACGCAGTATTTT. The J gene is TRBJ2-3, the V gene TRBV2; D uncertain. The CDR3 has 15 residues. Germline assignment: CDR1 SNHLY and CDR2 FYNNEI. The V gene lost 6 bases and the J gene lost 3 bases, with 16 bases spanning the gap.

Regarding this clonotype: Mismatch with germline at one junction end may stem from a read error. The chain recombines TRBV28 with TRBJ1-4; D may be TRBD1 (6 bases). This CDR3 region has 18 residues. The germline V gene encodes CDR1 MDHEN and CDR2 SYDVKM. The CDR3 nucleotides are TGTGCCTGCAGTTTAAGTAGGGGACAAGTTGCAACTAATGAAAAACTGTTTTTT. It specifies CACSLSRGQVATNEKLFF.

The CDR3 loop is CASSFSVPTLHF. The CDR3 DNA sequence: TGTGCCAGCAGTTTTTCAGTTCCCACCCTCCACTTT. The genes are TRBV12-3 or TRBV12-4 and TRBJ1-6; D uncertain. This CDR3 comprises 12 residues. V gave up 3 bases and J gave up 14 bases, with 11 bases separating them.

This clonotype was observed a handful of times. The genes are TRBV7-2 and TRBJ2-2; tentatively, D is TRBD1 (5 bases). The CDR3 runs 15 residues. Trimming took 5 bases from V and 5 from J, leaving 15 bases between them. Germline V CDR1 and CDR2: SGHTA, FQGNSA. The CDR3, as DNA: TGTGCCAGCAGCCAAAGGGGTTTTCATACCGGGGAGCTGTTTTTT. The encoded protein is CASSQRGFHTGELFF.

The chain is built from TRBV4-3 and TRBJ2-3, with TRBD2 matching over 8 bases. Germline CDR1 is LGHNA and CDR2 is YSLEER. Losses at the gene ends were 2 bases for V and 2 bases for J; bases not matched to a gene: 12. CDR3 length equals 18 residues. The CDR3 nucleotides read TGCGCCAGCAGCCAAACTTTCTATAAGACTAGCGTCACAGATACGCAGTATTTT. This gives the protein CASSQTFYKTSVTDTQYF.

This clonotype was recorded a few times. The chain links TRBV7-2 to TRBJ1-4; D ambiguous. Trimming removed 1 base at V and 4 bases at J, with 10 bases between. The CDR3 is made up of 15 amino acids. Germline V gene data show CDR1 as SGHTA and CDR2 as FQGNSA. CDR3 sequence: CASSLGYRVNEKLFF. The CDR3 DNA is TGTGCCAGCAGCTTAGGTTACAGAGTTAATGAAAAACTGTTTTTT.

This clonotype was observed a handful of times. The chain employs TRBV2 and TRBJ2-3, with unresolved D. Germline V gene lookup returns CDR1 SNHLY and CDR2 FYNNEI. This CDR3 has 16 residues. V was pared by 4 bases and J by 4 bases, with 18 bases between. The CDR3, as DNA: TGTGCCAGCAGTGGAAGTGGTGTCAGTCAACCAGATACGCAGTATTTT. Amino acids: CASSGSGVSQPDTQYF.

This clonotype was counted a few times. The rearrangement joins TRBV27 to TRBJ2-4; D is perhaps TRBD1 (6 bases). The DNA end favors TRBJ2-7, so the J call may be wrong. The CDR3 is 13 residues long. Germline values: CDR1 MNHEY, CDR2 SMNVEV (reference sequence). CDR3 DNA sequence: TGTGCCAGCAGAACGGGACAAACCTACGAGCAGTACTTC. Translating it yields CASRTGQTYEQYF.

The chain has TRBV6-1 and TRBJ1-2; 10 bases agree with TRBD1. The CDR3 has 17 amino acids. The germline V gene has CDR1 MNHNS and CDR2 SASEGT. Germline trimming cut 2 bases from V and 8 bases from J; bases unmatched to any gene: 14. The CDR3 loop is CASSEKRFGTGVDGYTF. For the CDR3, the DNA is TGTGCCAGCAGTGAAAAGAGATTTGGGACAGGGGTGGACGGCTACACCTTC.

Notes on this clonotype: One end of the junction does not line up with germline, which may come from a read error. The chain has TRBV20-1 and TRBJ2-5; 11 bases are a match to TRBD2. CDR3 size: 15 residues. The germline CDR1 and CDR2 sequences are DFQATT and SNEGSKA (reference sequence). The CDR3 sequence: CSATLAGGPLETQYF. CDR3 coding DNA: TGTAGTGCTACCTTAGCGGGGGGGCCTTTAGAGACCCAGTACTTC.

The chain is built from TRBV2 and TRBJ2-7, with D possibly matching TRBD1 (5 bases). The CDR3 loop spans 12 amino acids. The V gene lost 8 bases and the J gene lost 7 bases, with 15 bases spanning the gap. Per the germline V gene, CDR1 is SNHLY and CDR2 is FYNNEI. This CDR3 reads CASGGRVEEQYF. The CDR3 DNA sequence: TGTGCCAGCGGTGGCAGGGTAGAAGAGCAGTACTTC.

This clonotype occurred a few times. CDR3 loop: CASSWDGREQYF. The CDR3 DNA reads TGCGCCAGCAGCTGGGATGGGCGAGAGCAGTACTTC. The rearrangement joins TRBV5-1 to TRBJ2-7, with D hard to call. CDR1 and CDR2 (germline): SGHRS, YFSETQ. CDR3 length equals 12 residues. V dropped 3 bases and J dropped 7 bases, with 11 bases sitting between them.

This clonotype was seen many times. The chain uses TRBV7-2 and TRBJ2-7; 11 bases fit TRBD1. Germline assignment: CDR1 SGHTA and CDR2 FQGNSA. The CDR3 runs 18 residues. V lost 1 base, J lost 3 bases, and 11 bases stayed unmatched. Written as DNA, the CDR3 is TGTGCCAGCAGCTTAGTATGGAGCCGGACAGGGGGCGACTACGAGCAGTACTTC. It encodes CASSLVWSRTGGDYEQYF.

J is TRBJ1-1 and V is TRBV29-1; D unresolved. The germline CDR1 and CDR2 sequences are SQVTM and ANQGSEA. Trimming took 6 bases from V and 1 from J, leaving 18 bases between them. The CDR3 sequence is 15 residues long. The CDR3 DNA is TGCAGCGTCGCGCGAATAAGAGGCACGAACACTGAAGCTTTCTTT. As protein: CSVARIRGTNTEAFF.

The J gene is TRBJ1-6, the V gene TRBV12-3 or TRBV12-4, with a weak D call TRBD1 (5 bases). The CDR3 is 14 residues long. Trimming stripped 5 bases from V and 7 bases from J, with 12 bases between. CDR3 residues: CASSHRGQNSPLHF. Here the CDR3 DNA reads TGTGCCAGCAGTCATCGGGGCCAAAATTCACCCCTCCACTTT.

J is TRBJ2-5 and V is TRBV6-1; 8 bases fit TRBD2. The last part of the DNA fits TRBJ2-7 better; the J call may be wrong. Germline loops: CDR1 MNHNS, CDR2 SASEGT. The length of the CDR3 is 13 residues. CDR3 region: CASSERGGYEQYF. CDR3 DNA: TGTGCCAGCAGTGAACGGGGGGGTTACGAGCAGTACTTC.

V usage is TRBV20-1 and J usage is TRBJ2-5; 13 bases align to TRBD2. V trimming: 7 bases; J trimming: 1 base; junction bases outside the gene matches: 3. The CDR3 is 14 amino acids. CDR1 DFQATT and CDR2 SNEGSKA come from the germline V gene (reference sequence). The CDR3 is CSGTSGGPQETQYF. DNA for the CDR3: TGCAGTGGGACTAGCGGGGGCCCCCAAGAGACCCAGTACTTC.

This chain joins TRBV27 and TRBJ2-5; a possible D gene is TRBD2 (6 bases). The V gene's germline CDR1 is MNHEY and CDR2 SMNVEV (reference sequence). V lost 7 bases, J lost 5 bases, and 11 bases lay in between. This CDR3 region has 12 residues. For the CDR3, the DNA is TGTGCCAGCACCGCGGGGTGGGAGACCCAGTACTTC. Translated: CASTAGWETQYF.

The gene calls are TRBV5-6 and TRBJ2-6, with a possible D match to TRBD1 (5 bases). Per the germline V gene, CDR1 is SGHDT and CDR2 is YYEEEE. V was cut by 4 bases and J by 6 bases, with 11 bases left in between. The CDR3 has 14 amino acids. The CDR3 reads CASSPGQKANVLTF. The CDR3 DNA follows: TGTGCCAGCAGCCCAGGACAAAAGGCCAACGTCCTGACTTTC.

This clonotype occurred a few times. V gene TRBV7-2 combines with J gene TRBJ2-5; 12 bases agree with TRBD2. The CDR3 totals 18 residues. In germline, CDR1 is SGHTA, CDR2 FQGNSA. Trimming cost V 4 bases and J 3 bases; bases outside gene matches: 12. In DNA, the CDR3 is TGTGCCAGCAGCTCCCGGACTAGCGGGGAATACTACGAAGAGACCCAGTACTTC. Its protein product is CASSSRTSGEYYEETQYF.

At least ten counts were recorded for this clonotype. This sequence joins TRBV6-6 and TRBJ2-1, with 7 bases fitting TRBD2. The germline V gene encodes CDR1 MNHNY and CDR2 SVGAGI (reference sequence). This CDR3 contains 15 residues. V shed 0 bases and J 6 bases; nucleotides not matched to a gene: 5. CDR3 sequence reads: CASSYSSGTPNEQFF. The CDR3 region has the DNA TGTGCCAGCAGTTACTCCAGCGGGACGCCCAATGAGCAGTTCTTC.

The chain has TRBV12-3 or TRBV12-4 and TRBJ2-1; either TRBD1 or TRBD2 may supply D (5 bases each). V lost 5 bases and J 10 bases, leaving 18 bases between the germline ends. The CDR3 length is 14 residues. The CDR3 is CASSPSSGTGEQFF. The CDR3 DNA reads TGTGCCAGCAGTCCTTCCTCAGGGACGGGAGAGCAGTTCTTC.

The genes are TRBV15 and TRBJ1-5; D not certain. The CDR3 runs 14 residues. Trimming removed 0 bases at V and 7 bases at J, with 10 bases between. CDR1 is LNHNV and CDR2 is YYDKDF in the germline V gene (reference sequence). The CDR3 coding sequence is TGTGCCACCAGCAGAGATCTGGGAGCCCAGCCCCAGCATTTT. Protein: CATSRDLGAQPQHF.

This clonotype was observed at least ten times. The genes are TRBV5-6 and TRBJ2-7; possible D gene TRBD1, 6 bases. The ends were cut back, 3 bases at V and 3 bases at J, with 13 bases in the middle. Germline lookup yields CDR1 SGHDT and CDR2 YYEEEE. The CDR3 sequence is 14 residues long. The CDR3 nucleotides read TGTGCCAGCAGCTACAAATCAGGGGTCTACGAGCAGTACTTC. This gives the protein CASSYKSGVYEQYF.

The genes are TRBV5-1 and TRBJ1-5; D is perhaps TRBD1 (5 bases). The CDR3 has 16 residues. V dropped 4 bases and J dropped 6 bases, with 20 bases sitting between them. Germline V gene lookup returns CDR1 SGHRS and CDR2 YFSETQ. CDR3 DNA: TGCGCCAGCAGCCCGGACGGTCAGGGAATAGGTCAGCCCCAGCATTTT. It is translated as CASSPDGQGIGQPQHF.